This T cell receptor beta chain was identified in a study of shared clonotypes between healthy human individuals. Study at large: CD4 naive cells filled three plates per donor, CD4 memory three, CD8 naive two and CD8 memory one. Whole-study results and caveats: Deeper or shallower sequencing was expected to change how clonotypes are shared among donors. Generally, naive subsets (rather than memory subsets) showed larger estimated richness.

Profiled with immunoSEQ multiplex PCR; TCRdb holds only in-frame clones, not every one. Of almost 750,000 clones in the sample, 72% are singletons; the top ten hold approximately 1.8%. On this clone itself: Antigen: not known.

Trimming took off 2 bases at V and 1 base at J, with 12 bases between the two ends. Germline CDR1 reads KGHSH; CDR2 reads LQKENI. The CDR3 is made up of 15 amino acids. The chain couples TRBV18 to TRBJ2-7; the D is unclear. The sequenced sample consisted of memory CD4+ T cells sorted from blood. The subset is: CD45RA-negative fraction. The TCR sequence derives from a woman in her twenties or thirties in good health. The CDR3 DNA sequence: TGTGCCAGCTCACCAGCGGCAGTCGCGTCCTACGAGCAGTACTTC. It encodes CASSPAAVASYEQYF.